The 4 T cell receptor beta chains below were found in one sample sequenced in a study of blood T cell repertoires in COVID-19 (TCRdb year 2020). The receptor library was made with the immunoSEQ multiplex PCR assay. TCRdb retrieved this table from immuneACCESS and kept in-frame rearrangements only. Not all clones are present; in checked studies, unresolved V genes account for under half, and no reason is known for the remainder. The sample contains 430,000 or so clones, 70% to 90% of them found a single time. The ten largest clones capture approximately 0.92% of the sample. Sequencing was done on a sample of peripheral blood. All receptors derive from a man aged 18 to 30 with COVID-19, enrolled during active disease.

The chain links TRBV7-6 to TRBJ2-7; maybe TRBD1 (7 bases). CDR3 size: 15 residues. Germline lookup yields CDR1 SGHVS and CDR2 FNYEAQ. The V end lost 5 bases, the J end lost 4 bases, and 18 bases lay between the germline ends. The CDR3 sequence is CASSQGRDRRYEQYF. CDR3 DNA sequence: TGTGCCAGCAGCCAGGGGCGGGACAGACGATACGAGCAGTACTTC.

This chain joins TRBV2 and TRBJ2-3, with 11 bases lining up with TRBD2. Losses at the gene ends were 7 bases for V and 2 bases for J; bases not matched to a gene: 17. Germline V gives CDR1 SNHLY, CDR2 FYNNEI. The CDR3 loop spans 19 amino acids. This CDR3 is CASIDGVSGGARFTDTQYF. The CDR3 DNA follows: TGTGCCAGCATCGATGGGGTTAGCGGGGGGGCTCGTTTCACAGATACGCAGTATTTT.

As concerns this clone: Within the sample, other DNA sequences also encode this same CDR3. This rearrangement joins TRBV7-3 to TRBJ2-2; TRBD2 agrees at 7 bases. In germline, CDR1 is SGHTA, CDR2 FQGTGA. With 4 bases clipped from V and 4 bases from J, the junction kept 3 bases outside the gene matches. The CDR3 length is 14 residues. Here the CDR3 DNA reads TGTGCCAGCAGCTCCTTAGCGGGCACCGGGGAGCTGTTTTTT. Translation gives CASSSLAGTGELFF.

A single count supports this clone. The chain is built from TRBV18 and TRBJ1-1; perhaps TRBD1 as D (5 bases). The CDR3 consists of 16 residues. Trimming took off 3 bases at V and 0 bases at J, with 14 bases between the two ends. CDR1 and CDR2 from the germline V gene are KGHSH and LQKENI. The DNA for the CDR3 is TGTGCCAGCTCACCTCTAACGGGGGGAATGAACACTGAAGCTTTCTTT. It yields the protein CASSPLTGGMNTEAFF. The full variable domain, in which reference TRBV18 and TRBJ1-1 provide the parts outside the CDR3, is NAGVMQNPRHLVRRRGQEARLRCSPMKGHSHVYWYRQLPEEGLKFMVYLQKENIIDESGMPKERFSAEFPKEGPSILRIQQVVRGDSAAYFCASSPLTGGMNTEAFFGQGTRLTVV.